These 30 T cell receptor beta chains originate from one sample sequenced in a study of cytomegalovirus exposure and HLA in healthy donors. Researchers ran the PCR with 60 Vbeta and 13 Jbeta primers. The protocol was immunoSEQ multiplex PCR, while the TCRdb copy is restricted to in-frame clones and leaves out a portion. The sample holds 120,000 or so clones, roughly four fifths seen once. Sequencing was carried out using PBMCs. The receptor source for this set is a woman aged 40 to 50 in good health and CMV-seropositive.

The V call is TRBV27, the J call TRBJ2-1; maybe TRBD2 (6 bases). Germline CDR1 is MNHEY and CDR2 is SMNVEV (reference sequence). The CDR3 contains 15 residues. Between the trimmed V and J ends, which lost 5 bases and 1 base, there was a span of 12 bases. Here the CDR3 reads CASSSGRGSYNEQFF. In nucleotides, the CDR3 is TGTGCCAGCAGTAGCGGGCGGGGTTCCTACAATGAGCAGTTCTTC.

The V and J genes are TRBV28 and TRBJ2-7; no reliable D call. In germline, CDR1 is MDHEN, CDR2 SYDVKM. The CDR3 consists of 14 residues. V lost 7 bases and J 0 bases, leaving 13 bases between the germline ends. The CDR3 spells CASTALGGSYEQYF. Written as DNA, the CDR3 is TGTGCCAGCACCGCGCTAGGCGGCTCCTACGAGCAGTACTTC. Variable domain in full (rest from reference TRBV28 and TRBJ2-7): DVKVTQSSRYLVKRTGEKVFLECVQDMDHENMFWYRQDPGLGLRLIYFSYDVKMKEKGDIPEGYSVSREKKERFSLILESASTNQTSMYLCASTALGGSYEQYFGPGTRLTVT.

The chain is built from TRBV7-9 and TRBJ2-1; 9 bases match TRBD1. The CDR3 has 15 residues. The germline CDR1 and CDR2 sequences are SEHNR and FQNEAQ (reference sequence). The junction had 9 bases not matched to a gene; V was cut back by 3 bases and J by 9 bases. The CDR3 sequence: CASSFRQGDTIEQFF. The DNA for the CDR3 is TGTGCCAGCAGCTTTAGACAGGGGGATACAATTGAGCAGTTCTTC. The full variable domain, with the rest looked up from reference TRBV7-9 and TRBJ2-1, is DTGVSQNPRHKITKRGQNVTFRCDPISEHNRLYWYRQTLGQGPEFLTYFQNEAQLEKSRLLSDRFSAERPKGSFSTLEIQRTEQGDSAMYLCASSFRQGDTIEQFFGPGTRLTVL.

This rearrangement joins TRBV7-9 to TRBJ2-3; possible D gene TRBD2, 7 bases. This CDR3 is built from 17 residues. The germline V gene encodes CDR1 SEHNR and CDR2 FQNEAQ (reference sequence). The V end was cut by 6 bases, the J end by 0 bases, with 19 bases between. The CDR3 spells CASRSSGGGPSTDTQYF. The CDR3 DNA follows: TGTGCCAGCAGATCTTCGGGGGGCGGACCTAGCACAGATACGCAGTATTTT. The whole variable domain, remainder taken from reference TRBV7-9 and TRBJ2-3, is DTGVSQNPRHKITKRGQNVTFRCDPISEHNRLYWYRQTLGQGPEFLTYFQNEAQLEKSRLLSDRFSAERPKGSFSTLEIQRTEQGDSAMYLCASRSSGGGPSTDTQYFGPGTRLTVL.

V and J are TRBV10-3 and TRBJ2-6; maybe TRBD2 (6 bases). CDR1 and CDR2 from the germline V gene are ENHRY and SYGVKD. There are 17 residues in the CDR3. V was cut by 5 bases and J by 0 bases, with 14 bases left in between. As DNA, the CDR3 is TGTGCCATCAGTTCCACGTCGGGGGTCTCTGGGGCCAACGTCCTGACTTTC. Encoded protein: CAISSTSGVSGANVLTF.

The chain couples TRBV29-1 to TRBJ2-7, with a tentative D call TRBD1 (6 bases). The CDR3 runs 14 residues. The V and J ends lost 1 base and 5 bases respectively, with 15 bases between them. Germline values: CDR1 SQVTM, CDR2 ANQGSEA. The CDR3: CSVEGGQGRNEQYF. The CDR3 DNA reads TGCAGCGTTGAAGGGGGGCAGGGGCGAAACGAGCAGTACTTC.

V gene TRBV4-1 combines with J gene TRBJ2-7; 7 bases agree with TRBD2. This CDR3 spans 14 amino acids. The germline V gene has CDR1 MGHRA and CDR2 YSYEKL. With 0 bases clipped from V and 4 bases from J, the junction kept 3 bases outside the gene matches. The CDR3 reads CASSQDQAGYEQYF. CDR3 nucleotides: TGCGCCAGCAGCCAAGATCAAGCGGGATACGAGCAGTACTTC.

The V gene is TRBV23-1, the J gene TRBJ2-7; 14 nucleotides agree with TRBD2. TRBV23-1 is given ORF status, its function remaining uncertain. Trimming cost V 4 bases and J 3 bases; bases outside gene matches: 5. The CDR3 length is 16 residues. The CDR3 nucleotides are TGCGCCAGCAGTCCCGGGACTAGCGGGAGAATCTACGAGCAGTACTTC. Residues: CASSPGTSGRIYEQYF.

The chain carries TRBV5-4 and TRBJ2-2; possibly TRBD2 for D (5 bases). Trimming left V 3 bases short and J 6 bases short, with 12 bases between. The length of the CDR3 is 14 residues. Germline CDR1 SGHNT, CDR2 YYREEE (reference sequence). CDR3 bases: TGTGCCAGCAGCTATCGAGGGTGGGCCGGGGAGCTGTTTTTT. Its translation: CASSYRGWAGELFF.

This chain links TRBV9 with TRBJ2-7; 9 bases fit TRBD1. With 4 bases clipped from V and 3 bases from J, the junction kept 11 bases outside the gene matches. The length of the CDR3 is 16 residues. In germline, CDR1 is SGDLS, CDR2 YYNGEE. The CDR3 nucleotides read TGTGCCAGCAGCTTAAACCGGGACAGGGAGGACTACGAGCAGTACTTC. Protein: CASSLNRDREDYEQYF.

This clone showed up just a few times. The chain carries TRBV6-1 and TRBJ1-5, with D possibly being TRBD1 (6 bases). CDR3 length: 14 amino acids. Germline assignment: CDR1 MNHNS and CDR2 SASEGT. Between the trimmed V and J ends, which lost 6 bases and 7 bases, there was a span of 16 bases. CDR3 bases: TGTGCCAGCAGGGGGCCAGGGGTTGAGCAGCCCCAGCATTTT. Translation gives CASRGPGVEQPQHF.

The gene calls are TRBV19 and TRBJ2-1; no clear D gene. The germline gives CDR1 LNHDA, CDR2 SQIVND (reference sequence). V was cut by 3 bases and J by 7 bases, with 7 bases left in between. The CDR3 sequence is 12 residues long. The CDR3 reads CASSIEPNEQFF. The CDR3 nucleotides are TGTGCCAGTAGTATTGAGCCAAATGAGCAGTTCTTC.

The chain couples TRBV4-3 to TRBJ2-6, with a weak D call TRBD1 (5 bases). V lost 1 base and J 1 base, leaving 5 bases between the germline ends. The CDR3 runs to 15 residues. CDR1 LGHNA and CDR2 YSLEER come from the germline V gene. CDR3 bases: TGCGCCAGCAGCCAAGGGACATCTGGGGCCAACGTCCTGACTTTC. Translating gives CASSQGTSGANVLTF.

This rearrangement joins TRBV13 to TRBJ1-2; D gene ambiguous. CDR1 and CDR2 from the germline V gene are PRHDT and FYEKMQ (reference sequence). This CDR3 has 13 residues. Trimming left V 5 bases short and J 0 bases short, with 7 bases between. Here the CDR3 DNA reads TGTGCCAGCAGCCAGACATCTAACTATGGCTACACCTTC. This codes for CASSQTSNYGYTF.

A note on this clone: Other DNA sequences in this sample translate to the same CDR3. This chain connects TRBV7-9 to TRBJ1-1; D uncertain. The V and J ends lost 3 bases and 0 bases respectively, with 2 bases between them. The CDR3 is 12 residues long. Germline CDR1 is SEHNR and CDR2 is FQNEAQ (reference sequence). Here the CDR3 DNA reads TGTGCCAGCAGCTTCATGAACACTGAAGCTTTCTTT. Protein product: CASSFMNTEAFF.

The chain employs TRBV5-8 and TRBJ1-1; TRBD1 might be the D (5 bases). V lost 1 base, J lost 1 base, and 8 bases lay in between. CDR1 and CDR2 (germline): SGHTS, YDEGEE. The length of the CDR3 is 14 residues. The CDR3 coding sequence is TGTGCCAGCAGCTTGTCCGACAGGAACACTGAAGCTTTCTTT. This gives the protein CASSLSDRNTEAFF.

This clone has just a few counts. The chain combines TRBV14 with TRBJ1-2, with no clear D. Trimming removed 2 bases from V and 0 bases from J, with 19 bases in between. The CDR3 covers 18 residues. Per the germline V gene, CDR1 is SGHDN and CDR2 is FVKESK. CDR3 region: CASSQLSPGAGPNYGYTF. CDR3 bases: TGTGCCAGCAGCCAACTTTCCCCGGGAGCAGGACCTAACTATGGCTACACCTTC.

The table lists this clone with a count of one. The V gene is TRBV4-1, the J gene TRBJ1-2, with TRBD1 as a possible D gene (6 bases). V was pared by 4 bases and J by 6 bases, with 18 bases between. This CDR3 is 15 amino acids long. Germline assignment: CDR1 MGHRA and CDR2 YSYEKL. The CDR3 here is CASSPLGGRWNGYTF. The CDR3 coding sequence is TGCGCCAGCAGCCCCCTCGGGGGGCGTTGGAATGGCTACACCTTC.

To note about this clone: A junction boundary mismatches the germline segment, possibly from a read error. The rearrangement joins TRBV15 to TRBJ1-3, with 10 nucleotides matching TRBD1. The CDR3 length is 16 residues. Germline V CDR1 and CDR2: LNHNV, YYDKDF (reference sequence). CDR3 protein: CTTSPTGGVPGNTIYF. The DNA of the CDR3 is TGTACCACCAGTCCGACAGGGGGCGTACCTGGAAACACCATATATTTT.

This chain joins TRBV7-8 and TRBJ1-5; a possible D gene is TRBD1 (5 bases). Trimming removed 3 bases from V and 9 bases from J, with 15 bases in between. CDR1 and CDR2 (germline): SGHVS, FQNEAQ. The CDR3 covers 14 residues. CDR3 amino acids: CASSFDNPGAPQHF. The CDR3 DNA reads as TGTGCCAGCAGCTTCGACAATCCTGGGGCGCCCCAGCATTTT.

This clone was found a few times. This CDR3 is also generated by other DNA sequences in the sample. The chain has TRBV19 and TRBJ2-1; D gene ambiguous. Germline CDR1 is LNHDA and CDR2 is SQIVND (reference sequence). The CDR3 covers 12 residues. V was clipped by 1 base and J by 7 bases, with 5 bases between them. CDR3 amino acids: CASSIGANEQFF. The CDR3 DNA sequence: TGTGCCAGTAGTATAGGCGCGAATGAGCAGTTCTTC.

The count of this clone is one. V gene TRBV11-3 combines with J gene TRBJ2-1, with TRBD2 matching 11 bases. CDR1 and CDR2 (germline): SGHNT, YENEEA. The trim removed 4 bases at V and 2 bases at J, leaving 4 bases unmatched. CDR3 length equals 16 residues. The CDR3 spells CASSSGTSGPYNEQFF. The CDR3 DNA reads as TGTGCCAGCAGCTCCGGGACTAGCGGACCCTACAATGAGCAGTTCTTC. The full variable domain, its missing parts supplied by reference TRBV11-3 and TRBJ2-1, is EAGVVQSPRYKIIEKKQPVAFWCNPISGHNTLYWYLQNLGQGPELLIRYENEEAVDDSQLPKDRFSAERLKGVDSTLKIQPAELGDSAVYLCASSSGTSGPYNEQFFGPGTRLTVL.

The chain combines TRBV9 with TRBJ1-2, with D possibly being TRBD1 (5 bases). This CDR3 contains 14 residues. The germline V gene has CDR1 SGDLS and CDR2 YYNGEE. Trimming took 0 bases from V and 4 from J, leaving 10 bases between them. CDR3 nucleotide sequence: TGTGCCAGCAGCGTAGGGTTAGGGGCCTATGGCTACACCTTC. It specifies CASSVGLGAYGYTF.

The CDR3 bases are TGTGCCAGCAGTTTGACAGCCTTGAACACTGAAGCTTTCTTT. It codes for CASSLTALNTEAFF. The J gene is TRBJ1-1, the V gene TRBV6-5; the D gene is possibly TRBD1 (5 bases). There are 14 residues in the CDR3. In germline, CDR1 is MNHEY, CDR2 SVGAGI. Trimming stripped 4 bases from V and 0 bases from J, with 9 bases between.

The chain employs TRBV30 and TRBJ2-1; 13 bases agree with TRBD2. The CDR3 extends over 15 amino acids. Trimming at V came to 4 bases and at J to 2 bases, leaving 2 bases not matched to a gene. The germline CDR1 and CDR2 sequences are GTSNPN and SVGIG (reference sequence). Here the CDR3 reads CAWTGLAGAYNEQFF. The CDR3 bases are TGTGCCTGGACCGGACTAGCGGGAGCCTACAATGAGCAGTTCTTC.

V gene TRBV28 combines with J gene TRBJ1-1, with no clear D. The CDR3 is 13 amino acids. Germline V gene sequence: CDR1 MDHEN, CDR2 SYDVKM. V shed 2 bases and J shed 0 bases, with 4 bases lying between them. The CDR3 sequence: CASSLELNTEAFF. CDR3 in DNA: TGTGCCAGCAGTTTAGAGTTGAACACTGAAGCTTTCTTT.

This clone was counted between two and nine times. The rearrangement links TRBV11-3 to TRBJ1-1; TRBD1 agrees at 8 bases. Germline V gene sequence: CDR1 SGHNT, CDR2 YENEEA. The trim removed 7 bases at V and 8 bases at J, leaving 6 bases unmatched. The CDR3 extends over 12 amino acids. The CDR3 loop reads CASNRGTEEAFF. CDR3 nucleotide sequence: TGTGCCAGCAACAGGGGGACAGAGGAAGCTTTCTTT.

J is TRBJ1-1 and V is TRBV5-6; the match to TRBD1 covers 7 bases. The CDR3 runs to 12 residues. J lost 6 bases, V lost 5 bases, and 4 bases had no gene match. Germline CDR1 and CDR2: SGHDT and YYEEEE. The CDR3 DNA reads TGTGCCAGCAGGGCCGGGACAGCTGAAGCTTTCTTT. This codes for CASRAGTAEAFF.

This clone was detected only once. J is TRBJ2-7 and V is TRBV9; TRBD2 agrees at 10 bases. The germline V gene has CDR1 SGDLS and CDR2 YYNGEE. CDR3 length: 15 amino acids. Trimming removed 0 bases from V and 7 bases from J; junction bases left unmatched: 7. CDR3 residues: CASSVGLAGGDEQYF. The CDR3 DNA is TGTGCCAGCAGCGTAGGTTTAGCGGGAGGTGATGAGCAGTACTTC.

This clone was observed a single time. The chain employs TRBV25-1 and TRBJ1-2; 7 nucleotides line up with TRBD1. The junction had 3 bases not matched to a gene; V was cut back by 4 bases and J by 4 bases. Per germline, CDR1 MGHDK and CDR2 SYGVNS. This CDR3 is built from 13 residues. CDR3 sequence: CASSASGGYGYTF. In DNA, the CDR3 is TGTGCCAGCAGTGCCTCAGGGGGCTATGGCTACACCTTC.